The present T cell receptor (beta chain) was sequenced within a study of T cells after yellow fever vaccination. Overall study: In the case of low-cell-number fractions, SMART-Seq v4 Ultra Low Input was used for preparation. Study results and limitations: Abundant clonotypes (contaminants from the bulk population) could be present in FACS-sorted repertoires. The appearance of a small share of clonotypes in both CD4 and CD8 compartments was observed. Booster sampling recovered most clones from primary vaccination (approximately 96% CD4, around 88% CD8).

CDR3 size: 17 residues. Deletions cut 7 bases from V and 6 bases from J, with 29 bases between. From germline, CDR1 is SGHNT and CDR2 YYREEE (reference sequence). TCRdb used MiXCR to reprocess the 5' RACE reads, holding one entry per CDR3 protein. The table has some 300,000 distinct CDR3 sequences, less than 9.5% seen once. Of note for this clonotype: The antigen remains unidentified.

This receptor was identified in a man aged 18 to 29 who received the YFV17D yellow fever vaccine. Sequenced material: CD4+ T cells sorted from PBMCs, taken 5 days after the yellow fever booster vaccination. The V call is TRBV5-4, the J call TRBJ2-7; D perhaps matches TRBD1 (5 bases). The CDR3 DNA follows: TGTGCCAGCTCGCAGGGCCAAGGTGGGGTTGGAACTACCGAGCAGTACTTC. Residues: CASSQGQGGVGTTEQYF.